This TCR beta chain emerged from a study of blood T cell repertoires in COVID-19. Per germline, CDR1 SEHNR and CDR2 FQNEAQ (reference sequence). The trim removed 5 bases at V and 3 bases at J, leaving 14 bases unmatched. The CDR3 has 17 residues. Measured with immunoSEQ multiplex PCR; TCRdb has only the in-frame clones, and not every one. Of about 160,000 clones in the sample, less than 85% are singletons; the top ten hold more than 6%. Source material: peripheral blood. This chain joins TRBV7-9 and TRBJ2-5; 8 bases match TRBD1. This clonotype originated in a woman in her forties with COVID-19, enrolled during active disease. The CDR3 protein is CASSRARRTGLEETQYF. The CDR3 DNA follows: TGTGCCAGCAGCCGAGCACGGCGGACAGGGTTGGAAGAGACCCAGTACTTC.